These 2 T cell receptor beta chains were sequenced from one sample in a study of CD8+ T cells in alopecia areata. Treatment specified: oral pan-JAK inhibitor, 5-10 mg twice daily. RNA, once extracted, was reverse transcribed into cDNA for use as the sequencing template. TCRdb's table, derived via immunoSEQ multiplex PCR, lists solely in-frame clones and lacks some. The sample has 190,000 or so clones; 58% are singletons. The sequences come from CD8+ T cells sorted from blood, collected at week 24, from a patient treated with tofacitinib. These receptors originate from a human donor with alopecia areata.

This chain uses TRBV7-9 with TRBJ2-5, with 7 bases matching TRBD1. This CDR3 is built from 15 residues. Germline CDR1 is SEHNR and CDR2 is FQNEAQ (reference sequence). Trimming at V came to 5 bases and at J to 4 bases, leaving 10 bases not matched to a gene. As DNA, the CDR3 is TGTGCCAGCAGCCCAAGGACAGGTGGAGTAGAGACCCAGTACTTC. It translates to CASSPRTGGVETQYF.

The V gene is TRBV15, the J gene TRBJ1-5; D call uncertain. This CDR3 is built from 13 residues. Germline lookup yields CDR1 LNHNV and CDR2 YYDKDF (reference sequence). V dropped 0 bases and J dropped 3 bases, with 3 bases sitting between them. CDR3 sequence reads: CATSRDPNQPQHF. As DNA, the CDR3 is TGTGCCACCAGCAGAGATCCCAATCAGCCCCAGCATTTT.